These 5 T cell receptor beta chains originate from one sample sequenced in a study of shared clonotypes between healthy human individuals. As defined, naive CD8 cells were CD45RO-negative and positively selected for CCR7, with terminally differentiated effector memory CD45RA+ cells excluded. Clones were sequenced by immunoSEQ multiplex PCR, and TCRdb holds only the in-frame ones, with some missing. The top ten clones hold approximately 1.2% of a sample with some 2 million clones, about 95% of them seen once. Material for sequencing was naive CD8+ T cells sorted from blood. These receptors came from a man aged 18 to 35 in good health.

The chain couples TRBV13 to TRBJ2-2, with 12 bases identical to TRBD1. The V segment lost 2 bases and the J segment 0 bases; nucleotides outside the gene matches: 4. Germline V lookup: CDR1 PRHDT, CDR2 FYEKMQ (reference sequence). The CDR3 consists of 18 residues. CDR3 amino acids: CASSLTGTGGPNTGELFF. The CDR3 DNA reads TGTGCCAGCAGCTTAACCGGGACAGGGGGCCCGAACACCGGGGAGCTGTTTTTT.

The chain carries TRBV10-2 and TRBJ2-1; D remains unclear. The ends were cut back, 5 bases at V and 4 bases at J, with 12 bases in the middle. There are 14 residues in the CDR3. Germline V CDR1 and CDR2: WSHSY, SAAADI. This CDR3 is CASSHVTTYNEQFF. The CDR3 DNA reads TGCGCCAGCAGTCACGTTACTACGTACAATGAGCAGTTCTTC.

The chain joins TRBV5-6 to TRBJ2-7, with D perhaps matching TRBD2 (5 bases). V was pared by 0 bases and J by 3 bases, with 10 bases between. The CDR3 covers 14 residues. CDR1 SGHDT and CDR2 YYEEEE come from the germline V gene. In nucleotides, the CDR3 is TGTGCCAGCAGCTTGGACCCGACTATCTACGAGCAGTACTTC. Protein: CASSLDPTIYEQYF.

This chain connects TRBV29-1 to TRBJ1-2; D unresolved. CDR3 length: 16 residues. With 7 bases removed from V and 8 bases from J, the gap between germline ends came to 29 bases. Germline assignment: CDR1 SQVTM and CDR2 ANQGSEA. The CDR3 region is CSAWGEGTAHRGGYTF. The DNA of the CDR3 is TGCAGCGCCTGGGGAGAGGGTACAGCCCATCGAGGGGGCTACACCTTC.

This chain connects TRBV7-9 to TRBJ2-7, with 7 bases lining up with TRBD1. The germline CDR1 and CDR2 sequences are SEHNR and FQNEAQ (reference sequence). V was clipped by 3 bases and J by 3 bases; unmatched bases: 8. The CDR3 is 15 residues long. CDR3 DNA: TGTGCCAGCAGCTTTGGGAGACAGGGTAACTACGAGCAGTACTTC. It yields the protein CASSFGRQGNYEQYF.